This T cell receptor (beta chain) derives from a study of T cell repertoires in cytomegalovirus infection. Study information: In public TCR beta signatures, there were indications of both CMV infection and matching HLA type.

TCRdb redid the calling of the reads with MiXCR, one entry per CDR3 protein. The repertoire has fewer than 200,000 distinct CDR3 sequences, approximately 20% of them found once; the top ten carry 2.5% to 3%. General study points: There were HLA-C-restricted CMV-specific TCR beta clonotypes dominating the ex vivo response. Carriers of CMV and the relevant HLA type were discriminated by public TCR beta frequency.

For this clonotype: No antigen is known for it.

The TCR sequence derives from a human donor in good health (CMV status not recorded). Some clones in this sample may be carry-over from other donors' samples. Sequencing was performed on PBMCs.

CDR3 nucleotide sequence: TGTGCCTCTCACTGGGGTTCTGGGGCCAACGTCCTGACTTTC. It encodes CASHWGSGANVLTF. The chain uses TRBV19 and TRBJ2-6; D is uncertain. This CDR3 spans 14 amino acids. The ends were cut back, 11 bases at V and 1 base at J, with 12 bases in the middle. The germline V gene has CDR1 LNHDA and CDR2 SQIVND (reference sequence).